This T cell receptor (beta chain) was observed in a study of cytomegalovirus exposure and HLA in healthy donors. Primers included in the PCR were 60 Vbeta and 13 Jbeta primers. Generated by immunoSEQ multiplex PCR, the TCRdb table keeps only in-frame clones and is missing some. The table has around 230,000 clones, roughly 78% seen once. Each donor was nominally healthy when sampled (though unrecorded immune exposures were likely). This clone has more than one count but fewer than ten. The sequence was obtained from a boy between 10 and 17 years old in good health and CMV-seronegative. The sequenced material came from PBMCs.

CDR3 amino acids: CASSEFKGDEQYF. The CDR3 region has the DNA TGTGCCAGCAGTGAATTCAAAGGGGACGAGCAGTACTTC. The chain joins TRBV25-1 to TRBJ2-7; the D gene is possibly TRBD1 (5 bases). CDR1 and CDR2 from the germline V gene are MGHDK and SYGVNS. This CDR3 is built from 13 residues. V lost 1 base, J lost 5 bases, and 9 bases lay in between.